A selection of T cell receptor beta chains follows, all from one sample in a study of cytomegalovirus exposure and HLA in healthy donors. TCRdb keeps only in-frame clones here, not all; method: immunoSEQ multiplex PCR. The sample shows over 45,000 clones, roughly 83% of them seen only once. The source material was PBMCs. All receptors derive from a man aged 30 to 39 in good health and CMV-seronegative. The CDR3 runs from the conserved cysteine through the conserved F or W. Fields, in order: V gene, D gene, CDR3 protein. The D gene is left open where the match is weak.

>TRBV7-6|TRBD1
CASSLDREWYF
>TRBV7-2|TRBD2
CASSPLAGGPAEQFF
>TRBV7-9|-
CASSLAAGTEAFF
>TRBV2|-
CASRTTGTGELFF
>TRBV10-3|TRBD2
CATSLAGTTDTQYF
>TRBV5-8|TRBD1
CASSHRGDTGELFF
>TRBV13|-
CASSDASLRYNEQFF
>TRBV13|-
CASSLGQSYGYTF
>TRBV6-5|TRBD1
CASSYSPIRDRAKQYF
>TRBV7-8|TRBD2
CASSLVASGSYEQYF
>TRBV7-9|TRBD2
CASSSAGGGEQYF
>TRBV9|-
CASEGYNEQFF
>TRBV2|TRBD1
CASSFTGGGNTEAFF
>TRBV11-2|TRBD1
CASSARQGLGETQYF
>TRBV9|-
CASSAPEDTGELFF
>TRBV10-2|TRBD1
CASMEQGAGGYTF
>TRBV13|-
CASSLRLAGLRSYEQYF
>TRBV7-6|-
CASSLLGGGPGELFF
>TRBV2|TRBD2
CASSASPRLAVHTGELFF
>TRBV7-2|TRBD1
CASSLAGQINTEAFF
>TRBV7-2|-
CASSLTEEQFF
>TRBV5-6|-
CASSLGRRYAFF
>TRBV7-8|-
CASSLGAGTANTGELFF
>TRBV7-8|TRBD2
CASSPVPVGAGGGEQFF
>TRBV27|TRBD1
CASTLGGQGETFF
>TRBV7-9|TRBD1
CASSPTGAWSEKLFF
>TRBV7-2|-
CASSLWRAGYTF
>TRBV6-1|-
CASSTHGGLSEKLFF
>TRBV30|TRBD1
CAWSALTHRGKWETQYF
>TRBV6-6|TRBD1
CASSRPGQGSYEQYF
>TRBV7-9|TRBD1
CASSQQGLEAFF
>TRBV28|-
CATGLSTPPEAFF
>TRBV7-2|-
CASSLGEVAFF
>TRBV9|TRBD2
CASSPWAAGAQETQYF
>TRBV7-9|-
CASSLGSGLQETQYF
>TRBV7-9|TRBD1
CASSLRDRGYEQYF
>TRBV11-1|-
CASSPGYNSPLHF
>TRBV4-1|-
CASSPSLSGNTDTQYF
>TRBV5-6|TRBD1
CASSAGQGGYNEQFF
>TRBV15|-
CATSRDPVYQETQYF
>TRBV6-6|-
CASSFGSGQYF
>TRBV9|-
CARLGGGNQPQHF
>TRBV4-3|-
CASSQDRGSIYEQYF
>TRBV5-1|-
CASSQDSSNQPQHF